A selection of T cell receptor beta chains follows, all from one sample in a study of T cells in Graves' hyperthyroidism and ophthalmopathy. One entry per CDR3 protein results from TCRdb running MiXCR on the multiplex PCR reads. The sample consists of some 580,000 distinct CDR3 sequences, 15% to 20% of them appearing once. The sequenced sample was blood. All receptors come from a woman in her thirties or forties with Graves' ophthalmopathy. CDR3s include the opening cysteine and the closing phenylalanine or tryptophan. A D gene is named only where the DNA matches it firmly. The size entry is marked missing in some rows and otherwise reads once, few, many or a size class.

v_gene: TRBV10-3; abundance: -; j_gene: TRBJ2-2; d_gene: -; CDR3aa: CAIRAPPAGELFF; CDR3nt: TGTGCCATCAGAGCCCCACCGGCCGGGGAGCTGTTTTTT
v_gene: TRBV27; abundance: many; j_gene: TRBJ2-7; d_gene: -; CDR3aa: CASSLRGASNSYEQYF; CDR3nt: TGTGCCAGCAGTTTACGGGGGGCGAGCAACTCCTACGAGCAGTACTTC
v_gene: TRBV20-1; abundance: many; j_gene: TRBJ2-1; d_gene: -; CDR3aa: CSAGTVFSYNEQFF; CDR3nt: TGCAGTGCGGGAACAGTATTCTCCTACAATGAGCAGTTCTTC
v_gene: TRBV12-3/TRBV12-4; abundance: few; j_gene: TRBJ1-2; d_gene: -; CDR3aa: CASSGGFYGYTF; CDR3nt: TGTGCCAGCAGCGGTGGATTTTATGGCTACACCTTC
v_gene: TRBV2; abundance: -; j_gene: TRBJ2-7; d_gene: TRBD2; CDR3aa: CASSRVSSGGAYEQYF; CDR3nt: TGTGCCAGCAGTCGAGTGTCTAGCGGGGGGGCTTACGAGCAGTACTTC
v_gene: TRBV20-1; abundance: -; j_gene: TRBJ2-3; d_gene: TRBD2; CDR3aa: CSARRAGSTDTQYF; CDR3nt: TGCAGTGCTAGAAGAGCGGGGAGCACAGATACGCAGTATTTT
v_gene: TRBV24-1; abundance: -; j_gene: TRBJ2-3; d_gene: -; CDR3aa: CATSDFLDTQYF; CDR3nt: TGTGCCACCAGTGATTTTTTAGATACGCAGTATTTT
v_gene: TRBV27; abundance: -; j_gene: TRBJ2-2; d_gene: -; CDR3aa: CASSLSSGSAWELFF; CDR3nt: TGTGCCAGCAGTTTATCCTCAGGGTCGGCCTGGGAGCTGTTTTTT
v_gene: TRBV6-5; abundance: many; j_gene: TRBJ2-2; d_gene: -; CDR3aa: CASSYAGRTGELFF; CDR3nt: TGTGCCAGCAGTTACGCAGGGCGGACCGGGGAGCTGTTTTTT
v_gene: TRBV5-1; abundance: -; j_gene: TRBJ2-1; d_gene: -; CDR3aa: CASSWGGSGTFNEQFF; CDR3nt: TGCGCCAGCAGCTGGGGAGGTAGCGGCACTTTTAATGAGCAGTTCTTC
v_gene: TRBV12-3/TRBV12-4; abundance: few; j_gene: TRBJ1-4; d_gene: -; CDR3aa: CASSPRGGSNEKLFF; CDR3nt: TGTGCCAGCAGTCCACGGGGGGGGTCTAATGAAAAACTGTTTTTT
v_gene: TRBV15; abundance: -; j_gene: TRBJ2-1; d_gene: -; CDR3aa: CATSPTSGSNEQFF; CDR3nt: TGTGCCACCAGCCCTACATCCGGAAGCAATGAGCAGTTCTTC
v_gene: TRBV10-3; abundance: -; j_gene: TRBJ2-5; d_gene: TRBD1; CDR3aa: CAISAGTEPRTQYF; CDR3nt: TGTGCCATCAGTGCCGGGACAGAGCCTCGGACCCAGTACTTC
v_gene: TRBV19; abundance: many; j_gene: TRBJ2-7; d_gene: TRBD2; CDR3aa: CASSSQSGRDYEQYF; CDR3nt: TGTGCCAGTAGTTCCCAGAGCGGGAGAGATTACGAGCAGTACTTC
v_gene: TRBV10-3; abundance: -; j_gene: TRBJ2-1; d_gene: TRBD2; CDR3aa: CAISETSGSSSHEQFF; CDR3nt: TGTGCCATCAGTGAAACTAGCGGGAGTAGTAGCCATGAGCAGTTCTTC
v_gene: TRBV6-1; abundance: few; j_gene: TRBJ2-1; d_gene: TRBD2; CDR3aa: CASSSGGSAGEQFF; CDR3nt: TGTGCCAGCAGTAGCGGGGGTAGCGCAGGAGAGCAGTTCTTC
v_gene: TRBV20-1; abundance: -; j_gene: TRBJ2-5; d_gene: -; CDR3aa: CSARDSGGDSRAETQYF; CDR3nt: TGCAGTGCTAGAGATTCGGGGGGGGACAGTCGTGCGGAGACCCAGTACTTC
v_gene: TRBV20-1; abundance: few; j_gene: TRBJ1-5; d_gene: -; CDR3aa: CSARDWQGNQPQHF; CDR3nt: TGCAGTGCTAGAGATTGGCAGGGAAATCAGCCCCAGCATTTT
v_gene: TRBV5-1; abundance: -; j_gene: TRBJ2-1; d_gene: -; CDR3aa: CASSLVPRDEFYNEQFF; CDR3nt: TGCGCCAGCAGCTTGGTTCCCCGGGATGAATTCTACAATGAGCAGTTCTTC
v_gene: TRBV12-3/TRBV12-4; abundance: many; j_gene: TRBJ2-2; d_gene: -; CDR3aa: CASSLPTANTGELFF; CDR3nt: TGTGCCAGCAGTTTACCGACAGCAAACACCGGGGAGCTGTTTTTT
v_gene: TRBV18; abundance: -; j_gene: TRBJ1-2; d_gene: -; CDR3aa: CASSPPFENYGYTF; CDR3nt: TGTGCCAGCTCACCACCGTTTGAGAACTATGGCTACACCTTC
v_gene: TRBV2; abundance: many; j_gene: TRBJ1-6; d_gene: TRBD1; CDR3aa: CASSADRGAPLHF; CDR3nt: TGTGCCAGCAGTGCGGACAGGGGGGCACCCCTCCACTTT
v_gene: TRBV3-1; abundance: many; j_gene: TRBJ2-3; d_gene: -; CDR3aa: CASGERGTDTQYF; CDR3nt: TGTGCCAGCGGGGAGCGGGGCACAGATACGCAGTATTTT
v_gene: TRBV3-1; abundance: many; j_gene: TRBJ1-6; d_gene: TRBD1; CDR3aa: CASSQDRGGGLDSPLHF; CDR3nt: TGTGCCAGCAGCCAAGATCGAGGAGGGGGCTTGGATTCACCCCTCCACTTT
v_gene: TRBV27; abundance: few; j_gene: TRBJ2-1; d_gene: -; CDR3aa: CASSPAVQIEQFF; CDR3nt: TGTGCCAGCAGTCCGGCTGTGCAGATCGAGCAGTTCTTC
v_gene: TRBV28; abundance: many; j_gene: TRBJ2-7; d_gene: -; CDR3aa: CASSFGQDGQYF; CDR3nt: TGTGCCAGCAGTTTCGGACAAGACGGGCAGTACTTC
v_gene: TRBV11-2; abundance: many; j_gene: TRBJ2-1; d_gene: -; CDR3aa: CASSLTGGNLHYNEQFF; CDR3nt: TGTGCCAGCAGCTTAACCGGGGGTAACCTACACTACAATGAGCAGTTCTTC
v_gene: TRBV28; abundance: -; j_gene: TRBJ2-4; d_gene: TRBD1; CDR3aa: CASNWGQPKNIQYF; CDR3nt: TGTGCCAGCAATTGGGGACAGCCCAAAAACATTCAGTACTTC
v_gene: TRBV6-2/TRBV6-3; abundance: few; j_gene: TRBJ1-2; d_gene: -; CDR3aa: CASSQEGRDTGYGYTF; CDR3nt: TGTGCCAGCAGCCAGGAAGGCCGGGACACAGGCTATGGCTACACCTTC
v_gene: TRBV6-1; abundance: -; j_gene: TRBJ1-2; d_gene: -; CDR3aa: CASSYRVSSGYTF; CDR3nt: TGTGCCAGCAGTTACAGGGTTTCAAGTGGCTACACCTTC
v_gene: TRBV6-1; abundance: -; j_gene: TRBJ2-1; d_gene: TRBD2; CDR3aa: CASRNGTSEYNEQFF; CDR3nt: TGTGCCAGCAGAAATGGGACTAGCGAGTACAATGAGCAGTTCTTC
v_gene: TRBV2; abundance: many; j_gene: TRBJ2-5; d_gene: TRBD2; CDR3aa: CASRDLRLASTMETQYF; CDR3nt: TGTGCCAGCAGAGACCTTAGACTAGCGAGTACCATGGAGACCCAGTACTTC
v_gene: TRBV11-2; abundance: many; j_gene: TRBJ1-1; d_gene: TRBD1; CDR3aa: CASSLGTGGFTEAFF; CDR3nt: TGTGCCAGCAGCCTTGGGACAGGGGGATTCACTGAAGCTTTCTTT
v_gene: TRBV12-3/TRBV12-4; abundance: many; j_gene: TRBJ1-1; d_gene: TRBD1; CDR3aa: CASSGRQGRHTEAFF; CDR3nt: TGTGCCAGCAGTGGTAGACAGGGGCGTCACACTGAAGCTTTCTTT
v_gene: TRBV10-1; abundance: -; j_gene: TRBJ1-2; d_gene: TRBD1; CDR3aa: CASSEGTGGEICRYGYTF; CDR3nt: TGCGCCAGCAGTGAGGGGACAGGGGGCGAGATTTGTCGATATGGCTACACCTTC
v_gene: TRBV3-1; abundance: many; j_gene: TRBJ2-5; d_gene: -; CDR3aa: CASSQGRPRGTQYF; CDR3nt: TGTGCCAGCAGCCAAGGCCGGCCACGGGGGACCCAGTACTTC
v_gene: TRBV30; abundance: many; j_gene: TRBJ1-2; d_gene: TRBD1; CDR3aa: CAWSVPGQAEAGYTF; CDR3nt: TGTGCCTGGAGTGTCCCGGGACAGGCGGAGGCTGGCTACACCTTC
v_gene: TRBV4-1; abundance: -; j_gene: TRBJ2-3; d_gene: TRBD1; CDR3aa: CASSQAPGQGKDTQYF; CDR3nt: TGCGCCAGCAGCCAAGCGCCGGGACAGGGGAAAGATACGCAGTATTTT
v_gene: TRBV12-5; abundance: many; j_gene: TRBJ2-1; d_gene: -; CDR3aa: CASGLWRITSYNEQFF; CDR3nt: TGTGCTAGTGGTTTGTGGAGGATTACCTCCTACAATGAGCAGTTCTTC
v_gene: TRBV20-1; abundance: -; j_gene: TRBJ1-1; d_gene: TRBD1; CDR3aa: CSAQGQEGGTEAFF; CDR3nt: TGCAGTGCCCAGGGACAGGAAGGGGGGACTGAAGCTTTCTTT
v_gene: TRBV20-1; abundance: few; j_gene: TRBJ2-1; d_gene: -; CDR3aa: CSARGTEYSYNEQFF; CDR3nt: TGCAGTGCTAGAGGGACGGAATACTCCTACAATGAGCAGTTCTTC
v_gene: TRBV5-1; abundance: few; j_gene: TRBJ2-7; d_gene: TRBD1; CDR3aa: CASSRGGGQDLYEQYF; CDR3nt: TGCGCCAGCAGCCGCGGCGGAGGACAGGACCTCTACGAGCAGTACTTC
v_gene: TRBV12-3/TRBV12-4; abundance: many; j_gene: TRBJ1-2; d_gene: -; CDR3aa: CASSQPGSYGYTF; CDR3nt: TGTGCCAGCAGCCAACCCGGGAGCTATGGCTACACCTTC
v_gene: TRBV7-9; abundance: many; j_gene: TRBJ2-2; d_gene: TRBD2; CDR3aa: CASSLIGLAAAGGTGELFF; CDR3nt: TGTGCCAGCAGTCTCATAGGGCTAGCGGCCGCCGGAGGCACCGGGGAGCTGTTTTTT
v_gene: TRBV9; abundance: many; j_gene: TRBJ1-1; d_gene: -; CDR3aa: CASSVDVREAEAFF; CDR3nt: TGTGCCAGCAGCGTAGATGTCAGGGAGGCTGAAGCTTTCTTT
v_gene: TRBV2; abundance: -; j_gene: TRBJ1-1; d_gene: -; CDR3aa: CASSDPGPNEAFF; CDR3nt: TGTGCCAGCAGTGACCCGGGACCCAATGAAGCTTTCTTT
v_gene: TRBV7-8; abundance: -; j_gene: TRBJ1-4; d_gene: -; CDR3aa: CASSSPQGVGGKLFF; CDR3nt: TGTGCCAGCAGCTCCCCACAAGGGGTGGGCGGAAAACTGTTTTTT
v_gene: TRBV20-1; abundance: many; j_gene: TRBJ2-5; d_gene: TRBD2; CDR3aa: CSASAGGSETQYF; CDR3nt: TGCAGTGCTAGCGCGGGAGGGTCCGAGACCCAGTACTTC
v_gene: TRBV12-5; abundance: few; j_gene: TRBJ2-7; d_gene: -; CDR3aa: CASGLVLETLSSYEQYF; CDR3nt: TGTGCTAGTGGTTTGGTACTGGAGACACTAAGCTCCTACGAGCAGTACTTC